This T cell receptor beta chain is drawn from a study of human T cells and chemical hapten exposure. TCRdb processed the RACE reads anew with MiXCR; each CDR3 protein has one entry. The table shows 300,000 to 450,000 distinct CDR3 sequences, with 4.5% to 6% occurring only once. Time point described: pre-sensitization, week 0. Treatment specified: therapeutic diphenylcyclopropenone sensitization with weekly scalp DPC. In germline, CDR1 is DFQATT, CDR2 SNEGSKA (reference sequence). The CDR3 is 14 amino acids. With 0 bases removed from V and 7 bases from J, the gap between germline ends came to 15 bases. Study results and caveats: Patch test score rose with PT1 expanded TCR count, significant at thresholds 8, 16 and 32, not 4.

This clonotype occurred many times. Its target is unknown. Sequenced here: whole blood, sampled in connection with sensitization to the hapten diphenylcyclopropenone (DPC). The rearrangement links TRBV20-1 to TRBJ1-2, with D tentatively TRBD1 (6 bases). The receptor's source is a woman aged 45 to 65 with alopecia areata. Some clones in this sample may be carry-over from other donors' samples. The CDR3 spells CSARDDRLSTGYTF. The CDR3 nucleotides read TGCAGTGCTAGAGATGACAGGCTGTCCACTGGCTACACCTTC.